Sequencing of this T cell receptor (beta chain) was carried out in a study of T-cell memory formation after mild COVID-19. Across the whole study: Across donors, TCR clusters were largely donor specific. Study observations and caveats: Prior to infection, memory already included some responding clones, suggesting cross-reactive memory joined. Mainly in CM and EM were contracting CD4+ clones; CD8+ were in EMRA. The authors left the SARS-CoV-2 specificity of second-wave clones peaking on day 37 unconfirmed.

The germline CDR1 and CDR2 sequences are SQVTM and ANQGSEA. Trimming took 6 bases from V and 1 from J; bases not matched to a gene: 8. The CDR3 sequence is 15 residues long. Using its own MiXCR run on the 5' RACE reads, TCRdb lists one record per CDR3 protein. In the table there are 350,000 to 500,000 distinct CDR3 sequences, more than 20% of which are singletons. In its sample, this clonotype was seen a few times. Its specificity is not known. Sequences were obtained from PBMCs or a T cell subset sorted from them (not recorded which). This sequence was found in an adult woman who had mild COVID-19 (a few samples of this study predate the infection). Cell type and time point are not known. The V gene is TRBV29-1, the J gene TRBJ2-2, with 7 bases identical to TRBD2. The CDR3 bases are TGCAGCGTGACACCGGGACTACAGAACACCGGGGAGCTGTTTTTT. Its protein is CSVTPGLQNTGELFF.